This TCR beta chain was identified in a study of cytomegalovirus exposure and HLA in healthy donors. Study conclusions and caveats: In a later analysis, TCR beta V- and J-gene trimming was associated with a missense DCLRE1C variant. Exclusion applied to some V segments, including TRBV6-2 and TRBV6-3, as they were indistinguishable. Per a later analysis, about 17,000 TCR beta sequences showed association with HLA alleles at 0.05 false discovery rate. For most TCR beta V segments, an earlier analysis put the productive rate at about 87% or about 30% of the time.

CDR1 is SGDLS and CDR2 is YYNGEE in the germline V gene. The CDR3 has 13 residues. V dropped 0 bases and J dropped 9; count of bases not matched to a gene: 6. With 60 Vbeta and 13 Jbeta primers, the PCR was carried out. Generated by immunoSEQ multiplex PCR, the TCRdb table keeps only in-frame clones and is missing some. Here the sample spans approximately 120,000 clones, 73% being singletons. Of note for this clone: Its antigen remains unknown.

The sequencing sample was made of PBMCs. The V call is TRBV9, the J call TRBJ2-7; 7 bases agree with TRBD2. This sequence originates from a man aged 35-49 years in good health and CMV-seronegative. CDR3 bases: TGTGCCAGCAGCGTAGCAACCGGGGGGACGCAGTACTTC. It yields the protein CASSVATGGTQYF. Drawing the rest from reference TRBV9 and TRBJ2-7, the complete variable domain is DSGVTQTPKHLITATGQRVTLRCSPRSGDLSVYWYQQSLDQGLQFLIQYYNGEERAKGNILERFSAQQFPDLHSELNLSSLELGDSALYFCASSVATGGTQYFGPGTRLTVT.